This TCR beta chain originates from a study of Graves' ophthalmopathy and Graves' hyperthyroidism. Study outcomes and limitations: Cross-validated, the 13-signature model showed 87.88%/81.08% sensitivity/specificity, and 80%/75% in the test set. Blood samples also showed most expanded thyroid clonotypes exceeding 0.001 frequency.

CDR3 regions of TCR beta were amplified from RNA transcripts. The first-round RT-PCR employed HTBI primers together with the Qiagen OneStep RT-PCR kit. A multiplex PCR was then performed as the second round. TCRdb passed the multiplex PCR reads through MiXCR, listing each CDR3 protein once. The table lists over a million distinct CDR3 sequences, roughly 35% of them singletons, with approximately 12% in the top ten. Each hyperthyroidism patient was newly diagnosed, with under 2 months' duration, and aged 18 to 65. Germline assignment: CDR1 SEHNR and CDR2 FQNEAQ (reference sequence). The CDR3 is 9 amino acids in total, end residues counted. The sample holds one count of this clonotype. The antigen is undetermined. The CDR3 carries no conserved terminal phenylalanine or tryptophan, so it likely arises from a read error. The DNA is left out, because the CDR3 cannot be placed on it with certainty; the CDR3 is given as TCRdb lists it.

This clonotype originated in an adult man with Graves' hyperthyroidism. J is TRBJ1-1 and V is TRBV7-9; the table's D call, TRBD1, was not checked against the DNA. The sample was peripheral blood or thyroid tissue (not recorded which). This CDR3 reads CASRRWGGP.